These 17 T cell receptor beta chains came from one sample sequenced in a study of T cells after yellow fever vaccination. Via MiXCR, TCRdb re-called the 5' RACE reads, giving one row per CDR3 protein. The sample consists of over 300,000 distinct CDR3 sequences, roughly 6.8% of them appearing once. Source: PBMCs, taken roughly seven weeks after the first yellow fever vaccination. The source is a man between 18 and 29 years old who received the YFV17D yellow fever vaccine.

In its sample, this clonotype was seen many times. V and J are TRBV18 and TRBJ2-4, with no clear D. This CDR3 comprises 15 residues. Deletions cut 4 bases from V and 8 bases from J, with 18 bases between. CDR1 and CDR2 (germline): KGHSH, LQKENI. This chain's CDR3 is CASSQMSTRGDIQYF. The CDR3, as DNA: TGTGCCAGCTCACAGATGTCTACCCGAGGCGACATTCAGTACTTC.

This clonotype was found a few times. This chain joins TRBV7-9 and TRBJ2-1; D gene uncertain. Looked up from germline, CDR1 is SEHNR and CDR2 is FQNEAQ (reference sequence). Trimming pared 5 bases from V and 7 bases from J, leaving 6 bases between. CDR3 length: 11 residues. The CDR3 protein is CASSPSNEQFF. As DNA, the CDR3 is TGTGCCAGCAGCCCCAGTAATGAGCAGTTCTTC.

This clonotype was detected many times. The rearrangement uses TRBV7-2 and TRBJ2-7; TRBD2 matches at 12 bases. CDR3 length equals 14 residues. The ends lost 5 bases at V and 2 bases at J; junction bases unmatched: 1. The V gene's germline CDR1 is SGHTA and CDR2 FQGNSA. CDR3 nucleotide sequence: TGTGCCAGCAGCCGGACTAGCGGGACCTACGAGCAGTACTTC. This translates into CASSRTSGTYEQYF.

This clonotype was seen more than once but under ten times. The V call is TRBV12-3 or TRBV12-4, the J call TRBJ2-2; D possibly uses TRBD1 or TRBD2 (5 bases each). The CDR3 totals 15 residues. V was pared by 6 bases and J by 5 bases, with 16 bases between. In DNA, the CDR3 is TGTGCCAGCAGCGACCGAGGGACCCCGACCGGGGAGCTGTTTTTT. It translates to CASSDRGTPTGELFF.

The gene calls are TRBV5-4 and TRBJ2-3; 9 bases fit TRBD2. The CDR3 extends over 16 amino acids. V lost 4 bases to trimming and J lost 11 bases; unmatched junction nucleotides: 17. Germline CDR1 SGHNT, CDR2 YYREEE (reference sequence). The CDR3 sequence: CASSVTVASGARGQYF. The CDR3 nucleotides are TGTGCCAGCAGCGTAACCGTGGCTAGCGGGGCCCGGGGGCAGTATTTT.

This clonotype showed up just a few times. The J gene is TRBJ2-1, the V gene TRBV12-3 or TRBV12-4; maybe TRBD1 (5 bases). With 3 bases removed from V and 9 bases from J, the gap between germline ends came to 15 bases. The CDR3 spans 14 residues. DNA for the CDR3: TGTGCCAGCAGTTTCTCAACAGGAACCGGTGAGCAGTTCTTC. Translated: CASSFSTGTGEQFF.

In its sample, this clonotype was seen a few times. The J gene is TRBJ2-5, the V gene TRBV9; 9 bases agree with TRBD2. Trimming took 0 bases from V and 4 from J; bases not matched to a gene: 10. Germline CDR1 SGDLS, CDR2 YYNGEE. The CDR3 covers 17 residues. The CDR3 protein is CASSVGWPAGGRETQYF. The CDR3 DNA sequence: TGTGCCAGCAGCGTAGGATGGCCAGCGGGGGGCCGAGAGACCCAGTACTTC.

A few counts support this clonotype. This rearrangement joins TRBV19 to TRBJ1-2; TRBD1 matches 7 bases. The CDR3 has 14 amino acids. Germline V CDR1 and CDR2: LNHDA, SQIVND (reference sequence). V lost 1 base to trimming and J lost 10 bases; unmatched junction nucleotides: 9. CDR3 residues: CASSIAGTAHDYTF. CDR3 DNA sequence: TGTGCCAGTAGTATAGCCGGGACAGCGCATGACTACACCTTC.

V and J are TRBV25-1 and TRBJ2-5, with D hard to call. V was shortened by 7 bases and J by 4 bases, with 16 bases between the two germline ends. The CDR3 spans 14 residues. Per germline, CDR1 MGHDK and CDR2 SYGVNS. The CDR3 region has the DNA TGTGCCAGCATGGGCCACACTCTTCTAGAGACCCAGTACTTC. Residues: CASMGHTLLETQYF. The whole variable domain, filled in from reference TRBV25-1 and TRBJ2-5, reads EADIYQTPRYLVIGTGKKITLECSQTMGHDKMYWYQQDPGMELHLIHYSYGVNSTEKGDLSSESTVSRIRTEHFPLTLESARPSHTSQYLCASMGHTLLETQYFGPGTRLLVL.

The chain uses TRBV4-3 and TRBJ2-1; the D is unclear. Trimming left V 0 bases short and J 2 bases short, with 5 bases between. CDR1 and CDR2 from the germline V gene are LGHNA and YSLEER. The CDR3 is made up of 14 amino acids. Here the CDR3 reads CASSQESAYNEQFF. CDR3 DNA: TGCGCCAGCAGCCAAGAATCTGCCTACAATGAGCAGTTCTTC.

This clonotype has more than one count but fewer than ten. This chain joins TRBV4-1 and TRBJ2-7, with TRBD1 as a possible D gene (6 bases). The CDR3 spans 14 residues. The germline gives CDR1 MGHRA, CDR2 YSYEKL. Deletions cut 1 base from V and 3 bases from J, with 10 bases between. CDR3 amino acids: CASSQAKGVYEQYF. Written as DNA, the CDR3 is TGCGCCAGCAGCCAAGCGAAGGGGGTCTACGAGCAGTACTTC.

This clonotype was counted between two and nine times. The V gene is TRBV28, the J gene TRBJ2-1; 11 bases line up with TRBD2. V lost 6 bases to trimming and J lost 7 bases; unmatched junction nucleotides: 8. The CDR3 length is 15 residues. CDR1 is MDHEN, CDR2 SYDVKM, per germline. CDR3 in amino acids: CASSRGLAGLNEQFF. DNA for the CDR3: TGTGCCAGCAGCCGCGGACTAGCGGGCCTTAATGAGCAGTTCTTC. The whole variable domain, remainder taken from reference TRBV28 and TRBJ2-1, is DVKVTQSSRYLVKRTGEKVFLECVQDMDHENMFWYRQDPGLGLRLIYFSYDVKMKEKGDIPEGYSVSREKKERFSLILESASTNQTSMYLCASSRGLAGLNEQFFGPGTRLTVL.

The chain links TRBV7-2 to TRBJ2-2; either TRBD1 or TRBD2 may supply D (5 bases each). Trimming stripped 4 bases from V and 0 bases from J, with 12 bases between. This CDR3 has 16 residues. The V gene's germline CDR1 is SGHTA and CDR2 FQGNSA. This CDR3 reads CASSSPGRANTGELFF. The CDR3 DNA reads as TGTGCCAGCAGCTCGCCGGGACGGGCGAACACCGGGGAGCTGTTTTTT.

The chain links TRBV4-3 to TRBJ2-1; D unresolved. CDR1 LGHNA and CDR2 YSLEER come from the germline V gene. Trimming stripped 0 bases from V and 8 bases from J, with 11 bases between. The CDR3 is 14 amino acids. CDR3 protein: CASSQDTWSDEQFF. The CDR3 nucleotides read TGCGCCAGCAGCCAAGACACATGGAGCGATGAGCAGTTCTTC.

In its sample, this clonotype was seen a few times. The gene calls are TRBV20-1 and TRBJ2-5; D unclear. Looked up from germline, CDR1 is DFQATT and CDR2 is SNEGSKA (reference sequence). The V gene lost 0 bases and the J gene lost 5 bases, with 10 bases spanning the gap. This CDR3 contains 13 residues. CDR3 in amino acids: CSARDPSKETQYF. The CDR3 coding sequence is TGCAGTGCTAGAGATCCCTCCAAGGAGACCCAGTACTTC.

This clonotype was counted many times. The J gene is TRBJ2-2, the V gene TRBV6-4; 10 bases map to TRBD2. Germline V gives CDR1 MRHNA, CDR2 SNTAGT. The V and J ends lost 3 bases and 4 bases, in that order; junction bases with no gene match: 2. The CDR3 sequence is 15 residues long. DNA for the CDR3: TGTGCCAGCAGTGAAAGCGGGGGGGCCACCGGGGAGCTGTTTTTT. Translation gives CASSESGGATGELFF.

This clonotype has a count of ten or more. The J gene is TRBJ2-3, the V gene TRBV7-2; 7 nucleotides align to TRBD2. Per the germline V gene, CDR1 is SGHTA and CDR2 is FQGNSA. Losses at the gene ends were 5 bases for V and 1 base for J; bases not matched to a gene: 0. CDR3 length: 13 amino acids. The CDR3 DNA reads as TGTGCCAGCAGCACTAGCGGCACAGATACGCAGTATTTT. Amino acid sequence: CASSTSGTDTQYF.